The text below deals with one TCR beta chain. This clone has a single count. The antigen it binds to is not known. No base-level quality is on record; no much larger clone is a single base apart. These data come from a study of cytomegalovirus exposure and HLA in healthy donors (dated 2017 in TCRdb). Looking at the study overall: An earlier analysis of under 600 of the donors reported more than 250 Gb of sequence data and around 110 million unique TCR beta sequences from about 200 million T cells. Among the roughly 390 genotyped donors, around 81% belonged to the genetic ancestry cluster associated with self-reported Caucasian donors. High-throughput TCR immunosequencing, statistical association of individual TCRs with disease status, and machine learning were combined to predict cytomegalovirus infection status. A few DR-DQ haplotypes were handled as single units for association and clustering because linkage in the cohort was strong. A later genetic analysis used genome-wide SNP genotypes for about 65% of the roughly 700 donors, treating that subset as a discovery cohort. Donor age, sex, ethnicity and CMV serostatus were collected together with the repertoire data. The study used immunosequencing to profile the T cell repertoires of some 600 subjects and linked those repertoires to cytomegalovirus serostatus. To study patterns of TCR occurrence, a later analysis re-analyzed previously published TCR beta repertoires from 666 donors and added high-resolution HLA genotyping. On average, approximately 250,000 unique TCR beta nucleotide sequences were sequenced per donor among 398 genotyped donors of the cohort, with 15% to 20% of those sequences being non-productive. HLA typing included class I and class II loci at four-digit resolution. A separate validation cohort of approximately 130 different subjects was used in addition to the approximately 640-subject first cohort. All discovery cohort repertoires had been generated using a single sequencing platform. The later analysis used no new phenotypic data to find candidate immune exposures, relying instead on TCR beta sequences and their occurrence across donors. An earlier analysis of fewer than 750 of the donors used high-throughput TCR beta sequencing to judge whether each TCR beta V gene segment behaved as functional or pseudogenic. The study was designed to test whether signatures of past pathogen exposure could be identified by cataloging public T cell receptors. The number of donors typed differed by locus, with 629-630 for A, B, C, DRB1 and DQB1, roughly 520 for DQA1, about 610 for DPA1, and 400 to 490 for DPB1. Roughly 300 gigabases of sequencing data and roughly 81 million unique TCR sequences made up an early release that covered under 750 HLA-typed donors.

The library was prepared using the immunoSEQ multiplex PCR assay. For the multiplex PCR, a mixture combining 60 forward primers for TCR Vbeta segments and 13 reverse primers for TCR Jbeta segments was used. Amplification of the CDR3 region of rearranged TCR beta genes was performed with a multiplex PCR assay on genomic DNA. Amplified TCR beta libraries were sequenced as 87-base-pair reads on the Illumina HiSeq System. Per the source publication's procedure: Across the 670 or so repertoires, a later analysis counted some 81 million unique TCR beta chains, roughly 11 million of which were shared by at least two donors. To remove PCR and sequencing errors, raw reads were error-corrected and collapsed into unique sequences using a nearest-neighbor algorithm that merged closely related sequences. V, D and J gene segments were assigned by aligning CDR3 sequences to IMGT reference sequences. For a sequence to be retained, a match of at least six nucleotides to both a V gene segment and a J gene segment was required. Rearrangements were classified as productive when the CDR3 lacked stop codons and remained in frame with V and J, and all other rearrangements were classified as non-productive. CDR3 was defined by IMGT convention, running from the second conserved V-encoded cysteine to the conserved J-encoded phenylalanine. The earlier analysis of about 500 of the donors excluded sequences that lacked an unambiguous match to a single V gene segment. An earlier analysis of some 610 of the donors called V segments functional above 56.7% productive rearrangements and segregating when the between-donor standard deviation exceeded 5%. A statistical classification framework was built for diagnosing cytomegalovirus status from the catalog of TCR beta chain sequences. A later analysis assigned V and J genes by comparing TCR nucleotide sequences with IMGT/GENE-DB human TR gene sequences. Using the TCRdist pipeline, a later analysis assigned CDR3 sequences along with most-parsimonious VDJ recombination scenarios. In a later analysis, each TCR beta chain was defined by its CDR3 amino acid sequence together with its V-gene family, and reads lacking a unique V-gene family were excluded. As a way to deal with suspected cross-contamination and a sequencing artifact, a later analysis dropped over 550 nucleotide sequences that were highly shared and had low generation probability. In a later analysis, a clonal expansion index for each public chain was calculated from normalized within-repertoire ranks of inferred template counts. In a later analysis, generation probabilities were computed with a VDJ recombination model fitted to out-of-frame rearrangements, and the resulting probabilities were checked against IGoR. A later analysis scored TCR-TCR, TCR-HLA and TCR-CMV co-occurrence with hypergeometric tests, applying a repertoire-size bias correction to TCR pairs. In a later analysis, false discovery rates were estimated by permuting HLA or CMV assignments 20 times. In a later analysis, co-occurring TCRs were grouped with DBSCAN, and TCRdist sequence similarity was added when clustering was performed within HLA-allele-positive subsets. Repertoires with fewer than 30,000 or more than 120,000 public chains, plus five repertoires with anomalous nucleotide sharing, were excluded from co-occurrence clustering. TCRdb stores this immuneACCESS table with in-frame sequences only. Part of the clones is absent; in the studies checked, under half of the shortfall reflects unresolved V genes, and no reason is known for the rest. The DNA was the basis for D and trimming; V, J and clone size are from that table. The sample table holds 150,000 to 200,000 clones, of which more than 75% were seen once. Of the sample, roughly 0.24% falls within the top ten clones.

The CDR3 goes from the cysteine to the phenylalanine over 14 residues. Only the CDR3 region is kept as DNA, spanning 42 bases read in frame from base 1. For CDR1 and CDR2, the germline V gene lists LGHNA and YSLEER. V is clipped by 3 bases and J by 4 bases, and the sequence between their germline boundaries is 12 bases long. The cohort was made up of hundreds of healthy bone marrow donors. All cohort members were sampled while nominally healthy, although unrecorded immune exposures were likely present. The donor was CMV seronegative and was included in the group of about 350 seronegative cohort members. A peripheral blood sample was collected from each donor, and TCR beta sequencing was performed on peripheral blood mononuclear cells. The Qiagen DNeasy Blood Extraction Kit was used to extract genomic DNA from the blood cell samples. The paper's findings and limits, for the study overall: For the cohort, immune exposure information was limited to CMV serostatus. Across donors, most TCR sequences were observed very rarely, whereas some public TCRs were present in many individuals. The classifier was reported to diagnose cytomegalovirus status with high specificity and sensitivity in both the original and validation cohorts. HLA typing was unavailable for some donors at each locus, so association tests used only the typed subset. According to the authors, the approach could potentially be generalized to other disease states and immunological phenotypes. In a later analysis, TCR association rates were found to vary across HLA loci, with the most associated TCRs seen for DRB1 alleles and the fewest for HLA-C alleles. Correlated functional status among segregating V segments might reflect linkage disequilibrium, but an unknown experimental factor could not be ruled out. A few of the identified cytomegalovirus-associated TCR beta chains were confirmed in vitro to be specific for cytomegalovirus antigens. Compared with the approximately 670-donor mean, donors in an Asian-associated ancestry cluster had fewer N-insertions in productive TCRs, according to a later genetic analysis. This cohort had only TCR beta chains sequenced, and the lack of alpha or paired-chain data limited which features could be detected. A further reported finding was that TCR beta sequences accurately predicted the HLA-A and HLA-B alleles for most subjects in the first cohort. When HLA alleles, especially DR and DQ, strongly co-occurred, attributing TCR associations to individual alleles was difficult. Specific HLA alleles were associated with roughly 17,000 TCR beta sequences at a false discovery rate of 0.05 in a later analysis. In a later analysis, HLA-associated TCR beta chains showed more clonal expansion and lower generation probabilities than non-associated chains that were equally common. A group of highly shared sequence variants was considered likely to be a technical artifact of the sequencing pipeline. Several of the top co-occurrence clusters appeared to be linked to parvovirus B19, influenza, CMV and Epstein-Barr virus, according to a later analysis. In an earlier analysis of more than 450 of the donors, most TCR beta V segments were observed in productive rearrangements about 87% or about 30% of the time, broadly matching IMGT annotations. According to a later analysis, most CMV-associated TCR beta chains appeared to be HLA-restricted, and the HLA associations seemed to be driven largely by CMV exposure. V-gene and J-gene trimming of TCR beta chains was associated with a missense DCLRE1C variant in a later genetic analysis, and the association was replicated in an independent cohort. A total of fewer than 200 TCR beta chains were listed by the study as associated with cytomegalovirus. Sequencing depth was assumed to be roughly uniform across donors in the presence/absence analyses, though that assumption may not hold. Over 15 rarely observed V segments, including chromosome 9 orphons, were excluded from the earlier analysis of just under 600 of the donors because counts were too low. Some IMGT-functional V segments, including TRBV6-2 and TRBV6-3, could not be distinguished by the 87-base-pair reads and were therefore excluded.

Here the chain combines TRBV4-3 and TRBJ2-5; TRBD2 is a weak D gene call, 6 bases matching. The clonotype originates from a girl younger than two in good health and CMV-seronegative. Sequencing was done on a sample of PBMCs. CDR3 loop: CASSQGPGGETQYF. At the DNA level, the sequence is TGCGCCAGCAGCCAGGGACCCGGGGGAGAGACCCAGTACTTC.